A single sample gave rise to the 4 T cell receptor beta chains below, sequenced in a study of beta chain features in type 1 diabetes. Every bit of the isolated RNA underwent reverse transcription, so sequencing read expressed TCRB transcripts. The protocol was immunoSEQ multiplex PCR, while the TCRdb copy is restricted to in-frame clones and leaves out a portion. The table shows 130,000 to 150,000 clones, with roughly 53% occurring only once. The sample comprised Tregs from blood. The receptors come from a man aged 18 to 30 in good health.

The chain carries TRBV6-6 and TRBJ1-2; D remains ambiguous. Trimming shortened V by 6 bases and J by 3 bases, and 20 bases separated the two germline ends. Germline V gives CDR1 MNHNY, CDR2 SVGAGI (reference sequence). This CDR3 spans 16 amino acids. CDR3 sequence: CASRNSWEAIDYGYTF. CDR3 sequence (DNA): TGTGCCAGCAGGAACAGTTGGGAGGCCATCGACTATGGCTACACCTTC.

The chain uses TRBV5-1 and TRBJ2-5, with TRBD2 matching 10 bases. V trimming: 4 bases; J trimming: 2 bases; junction bases outside the gene matches: 14. Germline V gene data show CDR1 as SGHRS and CDR2 as YFSETQ. The CDR3 length is 18 residues. CDR3 DNA sequence: TGCGCCAGCAGCCGATACGGGCTAGCGGGGGATCTACAAGAGACCCAGTACTTC. As protein: CASSRYGLAGDLQETQYF.

The genes are TRBV7-6 and TRBJ2-3; TRBD1 might be the D (6 bases). Germline assignment: CDR1 SGHVS and CDR2 FNYEAQ. The CDR3 is 15 residues long. V was trimmed by 1 base and J by 0 bases, leaving 8 bases between them. The CDR3 loop reads CASSLDGTSTDTQYF. The CDR3, as DNA: TGTGCCAGCAGCTTAGACGGGACAAGCACAGATACGCAGTATTTT.

V gene TRBV7-9 combines with J gene TRBJ1-2, with a weak D call TRBD1 (5 bases). Trimming pared 5 bases from V and 4 bases from J, leaving 14 bases between. Germline CDR1 is SEHNR and CDR2 is FQNEAQ (reference sequence). The CDR3 sequence is 14 residues long. The CDR3 here is CASSPRRGGYGYTF. DNA of the CDR3: TGTGCCAGCAGCCCCAGGAGGGGCGGCTATGGCTACACCTTC.